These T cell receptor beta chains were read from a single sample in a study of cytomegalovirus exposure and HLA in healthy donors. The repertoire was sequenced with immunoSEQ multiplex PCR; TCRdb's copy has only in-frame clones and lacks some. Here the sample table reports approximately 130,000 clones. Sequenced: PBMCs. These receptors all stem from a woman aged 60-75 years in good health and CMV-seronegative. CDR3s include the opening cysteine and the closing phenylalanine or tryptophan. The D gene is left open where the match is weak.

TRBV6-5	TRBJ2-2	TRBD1	TGTGCCAGCAGTCAAGGGACAGGGGTGCTGTTTTTT	CASSQGTGVLFF
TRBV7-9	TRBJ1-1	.	TGTGCCAGCAGCATGGACGGGGGTGGCACTGAAGCTTTCTTT	CASSMDGGGTEAFF
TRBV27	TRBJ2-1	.	TGTGCCAGCAGTTTATCCGGGACTTTCCCCAATGAGCAGTTCTTC	CASSLSGTFPNEQFF
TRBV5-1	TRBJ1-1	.	TGCGCCAGCAGCACGGGCCGCGGGGACACTGAAGCTTTCTTT	CASSTGRGDTEAFF
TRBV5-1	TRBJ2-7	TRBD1	TGCGCCAGCAGCGAAAGGACAGGGGGCAACGAGCAGTACTTC	CASSERTGGNEQYF
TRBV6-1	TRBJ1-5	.	TGTGCCAGCAGTGAAGCGCTCGGGGCAGGGGCTCGGCAGCCCCAGCATTTT	CASSEALGAGARQPQHF
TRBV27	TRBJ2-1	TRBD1	TGTGCCAGCAGTTGGGACAGGGGGTACAATGAGCAGTTCTTC	CASSWDRGYNEQFF
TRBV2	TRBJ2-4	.	TGTGCCAGTCTGGCAGATTCAGGCAAAAACATTCAGTACTTC	CASLADSGKNIQYF
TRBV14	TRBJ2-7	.	TGTGCCAGCAGCCAAGATTTGACAGGTTCCTACGAGCAGTACTTC	CASSQDLTGSYEQYF
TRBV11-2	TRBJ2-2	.	TGTGCCAGCAGCAAAATAGGACACTTGAACACCGGGGAGCTGTTTTTT	CASSKIGHLNTGELFF
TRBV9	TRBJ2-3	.	TGTGCCAGCAGCGTGGGGCCAGCGGGTAACACAGATACGCAGTATTTT	CASSVGPAGNTDTQYF
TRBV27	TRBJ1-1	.	TGTGCCAGCAGTTTGGGCCAGGGGAGGGTTAACACTGAAGCTTTCTTT	CASSLGQGRVNTEAFF
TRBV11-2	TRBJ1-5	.	TGTGCCAGCAGCCCGGGAAGCAATCAGCCCCAGCATTTT	CASSPGSNQPQHF
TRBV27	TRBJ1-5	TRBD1	TGTGCCAGCAGTTTAGGACAGGGGGCAGGCTGGAATCAGCCCCAGCATTTT	CASSLGQGAGWNQPQHF
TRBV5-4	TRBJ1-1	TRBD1	TGTGCCAGCAGACCTACAGGGGGCAGGGGAGCTTTCTTT	CASRPTGGRGAFF
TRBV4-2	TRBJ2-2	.	TGTGCCAGCAGCCAACTATCTAGCGAGTCCGCCGGGGAGCTGTTTTTT	CASSQLSSESAGELFF
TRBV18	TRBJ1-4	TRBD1	TGTGCCAGCTCACCAAACGATGGGGACAGGGGTACAGAAAAACTGTTTTTT	CASSPNDGDRGTEKLFF
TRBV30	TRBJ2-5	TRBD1	TGTGCCTGGAGTCAGGGACAGCTGATTCTAAAACAAGAGACCCAGTACTTC	CAWSQGQLILKQETQYF
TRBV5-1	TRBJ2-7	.	TGCGCCAGCAGCTTGGCGGGGGGCGTGACCGAGCAGTACTTC	CASSLAGGVTEQYF
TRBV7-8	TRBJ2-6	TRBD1	TGTGCCAGCAGCCCCCGGGACAGGGCTGGGGCCAACGTCCTGACTTTC	CASSPRDRAGANVLTF
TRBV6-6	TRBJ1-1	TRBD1	TGTGCCAGCAGTTACCCGGACAGGGTGAACACTGAAGCTTTCTTT	CASSYPDRVNTEAFF
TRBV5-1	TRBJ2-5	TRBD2	TGCGCCAGCAGCTTACTAGCGGCGCAAGAGACCCAGTACTTC	CASSLLAAQETQYF
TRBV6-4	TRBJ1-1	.	TGTGCCAGCAGTGAGCGGGAGAACACTGAAGCTTTCTTT	CASSERENTEAFF
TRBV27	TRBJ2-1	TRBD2	TGTGCCAGCAGTTTCTTAGCGGGAGGGGTTCTCAGTGAGCAGTTCTTC	CASSFLAGGVLSEQFF
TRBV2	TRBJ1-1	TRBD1	TGTGCCAGCAATTCCGGGACAGGGGGTAGGGACACTGAAGCTTTCTTT	CASNSGTGGRDTEAFF
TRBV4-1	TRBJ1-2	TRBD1	TGCGCCAGCAGCCAAGCTGGGACAGGGAGTGGCTACACCTTC	CASSQAGTGSGYTF
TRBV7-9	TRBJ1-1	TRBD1	TGTGCCAGCAGCTTAGGACAGGGTGGGGAAGCTTTCTTT	CASSLGQGGEAFF
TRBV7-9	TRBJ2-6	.	TGTGCCAGCCGGGACTCCCGTCGCTCTGGGGCCAACGTCCTGACTTTC	CASRDSRRSGANVLTF
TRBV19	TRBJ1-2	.	TGTGCCAGTTTCACGCCGAGAGGGCCCTATGGCTACACCTTC	CASFTPRGPYGYTF
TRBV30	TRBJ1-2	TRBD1	TGTGCCTGGAGTAGGACAGGGGGCAACTATGGCTACACCTTC	CAWSRTGGNYGYTF
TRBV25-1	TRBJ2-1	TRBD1	TGTGCCAGCAGTTTGACAGGGCGCGAGAGATACAATGAGCAGTTCTTC	CASSLTGRERYNEQFF
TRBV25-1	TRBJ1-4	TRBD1	TGTGCCAGCAGTGGGCTCCGGGACAGGGACGAAAAACTGTTTTTT	CASSGLRDRDEKLFF
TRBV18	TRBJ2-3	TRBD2	TGTGCCAGCTCGCCCCTCGGACTAGCGGGAGGGAACACAGATACGCAGTATTTT	CASSPLGLAGGNTDTQYF
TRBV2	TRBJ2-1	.	TGTGCCAGCAGTGAATCGACAGGAGCAGGGACCTTCTACAATGAGCAGTTCTTC	CASSESTGAGTFYNEQFF
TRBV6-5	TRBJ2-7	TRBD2	TGTGCCAGCAGTTACGGTAGCGGGGGAACCTACGAGCAGTACTTC	CASSYGSGGTYEQYF
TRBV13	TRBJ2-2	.	TGTGCCAGCAGCTCCCTGACCAGCGGCATCTCCGGGGAGCTGTTTTTT	CASSSLTSGISGELFF
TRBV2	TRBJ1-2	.	TGTGCCAGCACCCCGGAAGGCAGGGGCATAAACTATGGCTACACCTTC	CASTPEGRGINYGYTF
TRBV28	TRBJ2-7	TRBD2	TGTGCCAGCAGCGACCCGGGACTAGCGGGAGTCTACGAGCAGTACTTC	CASSDPGLAGVYEQYF
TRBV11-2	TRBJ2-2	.	TGTGCCAGCAGCCCGGCGGGGATGCGCGCGAACACCGGGGAGCTGTTTTTT	CASSPAGMRANTGELFF
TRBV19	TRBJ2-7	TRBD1	TGTGCCAGTAGTATTTATGACAGGGGAACCGAGCAGTACTTC	CASSIYDRGTEQYF
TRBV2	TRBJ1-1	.	TGTGCCAGCAGTGGAGAGGGTCACACTGAAGCTTTCTTT	CASSGEGHTEAFF
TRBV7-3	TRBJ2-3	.	TGTGCCAGCAGTTATACTAGCACAGATACGCAGTATTTT	CASSYTSTDTQYF
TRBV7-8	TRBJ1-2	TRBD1	TGTGCCAGCAGCCCGGGGACAGCCTATGGCTACACCTTC	CASSPGTAYGYTF
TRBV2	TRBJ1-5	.	TGTGCCAGCAGTGATACGCTAGGGCCCCAGCATTTT	CASSDTLGPQHF
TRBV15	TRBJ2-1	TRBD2	TGTGCCACCAGCAGAACCTCTAGCGGAACCCTTTTGGATGAGCAGTTCTTC	CATSRTSSGTLLDEQFF
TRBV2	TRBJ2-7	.	TGTGCCAGCAGTGTAGAGCTCTACGAGCAGTACTTC	CASSVELYEQYF
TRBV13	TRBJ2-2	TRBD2	TGTGCCAGCAGCCTAGCGGGAAACGGGGAGCTGTTTTTT	CASSLAGNGELFF
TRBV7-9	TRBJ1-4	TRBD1	TGTGCCACCGCTCCCGGACAGGGAAGAGAAAAACTGTTTTTT	CATAPGQGREKLFF